A selection of T cell receptor beta chains follows, all from one sample in a study of memory CD4+ T cells and cytomegalovirus serostatus. TCRdb's table, derived via immunoSEQ multiplex PCR, lists solely in-frame clones and lacks some. The table has almost 45,000 clones, 70% to 80% seen once. The source material was memory CD4+ T cells from blood. Source of these receptors: an adult in good health and CMV-seronegative. Both conserved end residues are part of each CDR3. A D gene is named only where the DNA matches it firmly. The size field is filled for only some rows; it gives once, few, many or a size class.

V gene	D gene	clone size	J gene	CDR3 DNA	CDR3 protein
TRBV21-1	-	-	TRBJ2-7	TGTGCCGGCCCTAGCGGGAGTGCCTACGAGCAGTACTTC	CAGPSGSAYEQYF
TRBV21-1	-	-	TRBJ2-1	TGTGCCAGCAGCAAATCTCGGGTAGCGGTCTACAATGAGCAGTTCTTC	CASSKSRVAVYNEQFF
TRBV18	-	-	TRBJ2-1	TGTGCCAGCTCACCATATAAGACGTCCAGTGAGCAGTTCTTC	CASSPYKTSSEQFF
TRBV5-1	TRBD2	-	TRBJ2-1	TGCGCCAGCAGCTTGATGCGGGAGGAGCAGTTCTTC	CASSLMREEQFF
TRBV29-1	-	-	TRBJ1-2	TGCAGCGTTGCTGACAGTCCGAGCTATGGCTACACCTTC	CSVADSPSYGYTF
TRBV19	-	-	TRBJ1-5	TGTGCCAGTAGTATCCCCTCACGTAACAATCAGCCCCAGCATTTT	CASSIPSRNNQPQHF
TRBV7-2	-	-	TRBJ2-3	TGTGCCAGCAGCTCCTTGGGTTGGTCGCAGTATTTT	CASSSLGWSQYF
TRBV7-6	-	-	TRBJ2-5	TGTGCCAGCAGCTTAAGGGTCCTTCAAGAGACCCAGTACTTC	CASSLRVLQETQYF
TRBV30	-	once	TRBJ2-5	TGTGCCTGGAGTGTACTTGGGGCCGCCCCCAGAGAGACCCAGTACTTC	CAWSVLGAAPRETQYF
TRBV7-2	-	once	TRBJ2-3	TGTGCCAGCAGCTTTGGTAGGGATACGCAGTATTTT	CASSFGRDTQYF
TRBV18	-	few	TRBJ2-2	TGTGCCAGCTCACCCCTTGCTAGCGTCGGCGGGGAGCTGTTTTTT	CASSPLASVGGELFF
TRBV4-1	TRBD1	-	TRBJ2-2	TGCGCCAGCAGCCAGGGGAGACAGGGGAGGCGAGCCGGGGAGCTGTTTTTT	CASSQGRQGRRAGELFF
TRBV10-1	-	once	TRBJ1-1	TGCGCCAGCAGTGAGTCAGGGTGGCACACTGAAGCTTTCTTT	CASSESGWHTEAFF
TRBV19	-	-	TRBJ1-5	TGTGCCAGTGGGATCGACAGGACAAATAGCAATCAGCCCCAGCATTTT	CASGIDRTNSNQPQHF